This T cell receptor beta chain originates from a study of blood T cell repertoires in COVID-19. This clone is a singleton in its sample. The germline gives CDR1 LNHDA, CDR2 SQIVND (reference sequence). V shed 4 bases, J shed 3 bases, and the junction held 8 bases outside the gene matches. The CDR3 is made up of 16 amino acids. Sequencing was performed with immunoSEQ multiplex PCR; in TCRdb, only in-frame clones are kept and a portion is missing. Counted here are about 250,000 clones, around four fifths occurring once; the ten biggest clones make up just over 8.5%. The chain carries TRBV19 and TRBJ2-7; 11 nucleotides agree with TRBD2. Material: peripheral blood. The sequence was collected from a man aged 40-49 years with active or convalescent COVID-19. CDR3 residues: CASSTKTSGTFYEQYF. For the CDR3, the DNA is TGTGCCAGTAGTACGAAGACTAGCGGGACCTTCTACGAGCAGTACTTC. The full variable domain, in which reference TRBV19 and TRBJ2-7 provide the parts outside the CDR3, is DGGITQSPKYLFRKEGQNVTLSCEQNLNHDAMYWYRQDPGQGLRLIYYSQIVNDFQKGDIAEGYSVSREKKESFPLTVTSAQKNPTAFYLCASSTKTSGTFYEQYFGPGTRLTVT.